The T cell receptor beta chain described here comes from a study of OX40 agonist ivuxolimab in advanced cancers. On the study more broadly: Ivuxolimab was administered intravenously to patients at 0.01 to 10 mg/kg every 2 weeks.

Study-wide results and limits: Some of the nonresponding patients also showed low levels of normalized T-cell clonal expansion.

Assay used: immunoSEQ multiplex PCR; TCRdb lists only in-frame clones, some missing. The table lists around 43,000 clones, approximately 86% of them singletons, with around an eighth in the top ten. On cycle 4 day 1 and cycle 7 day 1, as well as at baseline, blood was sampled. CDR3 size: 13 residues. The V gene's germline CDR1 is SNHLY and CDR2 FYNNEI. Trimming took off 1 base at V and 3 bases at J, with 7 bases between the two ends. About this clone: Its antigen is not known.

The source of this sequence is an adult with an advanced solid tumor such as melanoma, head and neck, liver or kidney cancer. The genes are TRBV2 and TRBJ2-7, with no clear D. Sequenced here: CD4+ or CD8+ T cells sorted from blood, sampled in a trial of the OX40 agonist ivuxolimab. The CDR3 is CASSEGHSYEQYF. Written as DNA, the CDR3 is TGTGCCAGCAGTGAAGGCCACAGCTACGAGCAGTACTTC.